What follows is one T cell receptor beta chain and its context. The assay was immunoSEQ multiplex PCR, and TCRdb's table has in-frame clones only and misses some. Of about 200,000 clones listed, roughly 92% are singletons. The record originates from a study of T cell responses to AZD1222 COVID-19 vaccine. CDR1 and CDR2 from the germline V gene are LNHDA and SQIVND (reference sequence). CDR3 length: 12 amino acids. V dropped 5 bases and J dropped 10 bases, with 14 bases sitting between them. The gene calls are TRBV19 and TRBJ1-1; D might be TRBD1 (6 bases). The clonotype was recovered from an adult who received the AZD1222 COVID-19 vaccine. This sample comprised peripheral blood, obtained 28 days after the second AZD1222 dose. The CDR3 sequence is CASSLGQNSAFF. CDR3 in DNA: TGTGCCAGTAGTCTGGGACAAAATTCAGCTTTCTTT. Drawing the rest from reference TRBV19 and TRBJ1-1, the complete variable domain is DGGITQSPKYLFRKEGQNVTLSCEQNLNHDAMYWYRQDPGQGLRLIYYSQIVNDFQKGDIAEGYSVSREKKESFPLTVTSAQKNPTAFYLCASSLGQNSAFFGQGTRLTVV.